Listed here are 23 T cell receptor beta chains from one sample, sequenced in a study of blood T cell repertoires in COVID-19. The method was immunoSEQ multiplex PCR; TCRdb's version includes in-frame clones alone and lacks a portion of them. The repertoire has some 520,000 clones, roughly 89% of them found once; the top ten carry 0.8% to 0.9%. The sequencing input was peripheral blood. These receptors originate from a young man with COVID-19, enrolled during active disease.

The chain is built from TRBV2 and TRBJ1-1, with TRBD1 identical over 10 bases. V lost 11 bases to trimming and J lost 1 base; unmatched junction nucleotides: 13. The CDR3 totals 16 residues. Germline V gene sequence: CDR1 SNHLY, CDR2 FYNNEI. The CDR3 bases are TGTGCCGGATCCGACAGGGGGCGAATTACGAACACTGAAGCTTTCTTT. Its translation is CAGSDRGRITNTEAFF.

The chain has TRBV12-5 and TRBJ2-5, with a possible D match to TRBD1 (6 bases). This CDR3 region has 14 residues. The V and J ends lost 5 bases and 5 bases respectively, with 15 bases between them. The germline V gene has CDR1 LGHNT and CDR2 FRNRAP. For the CDR3, the DNA is TGTGCTAGTGGTCTGAACAGGGCCCCTGAGACCCAGTACTTC. Translated: CASGLNRAPETQYF.

The chain couples TRBV6-5 to TRBJ2-2; maybe TRBD2 (5 bases). CDR3 size: 15 residues. The germline gives CDR1 MNHEY, CDR2 SVGAGI. V gave up 5 bases and J gave up 6 bases, with 16 bases separating them. The CDR3 region has the DNA TGTGCCAGCAGTCTTGCCTCGGGGAGCCCCGGGGAGCTGTTTTTT. Translated, it gives CASSLASGSPGELFF.

The genes are TRBV3-1 (or the pseudogene TRBV3-2) and TRBJ2-3; 11 bases align to TRBD2. Germline V lookup: CDR1 LGHDT, CDR2 YNNKEL (reference sequence). V trimming: 4 bases; J trimming: 2 bases; junction bases outside the gene matches: 8. The CDR3 is made up of 17 amino acids. CDR3 DNA sequence: TGTGCCAGCAGCCCCCTCACTAGCGGGGGTGTCACAGATACGCAGTATTTT. Translating it yields CASSPLTSGGVTDTQYF.

The chain links TRBV6-4 to TRBJ1-4; the D gene is possibly TRBD1 (5 bases). The V and J ends lost 0 bases and 8 bases respectively, with 13 bases between them. Germline V CDR1 and CDR2: MRHNA, SNTAGT. There are 15 residues in the CDR3. The CDR3 DNA reads TGTGCCAGCAGTGACTCGGAGCAGGGAAGCGAAAAACTGTTTTTT. Translating gives CASSDSEQGSEKLFF.

The chain couples TRBV29-1 to TRBJ2-7, with D possibly being TRBD1 (5 bases). Trimming left V 2 bases short and J 4 bases short, with 12 bases between. The CDR3 is made up of 13 amino acids. Germline values: CDR1 SQVTM, CDR2 ANQGSEA. DNA for the CDR3: TGCAGCGTTGAAAGGACGGACACTTACGAGCAGTACTTC. Protein product: CSVERTDTYEQYF.

V gene TRBV7-9 combines with J gene TRBJ2-7; D gene uncertain. V lost 0 bases and J lost 6, with 9 bases in between. Germline V CDR1 and CDR2: SEHNR, FQNEAQ (reference sequence). CDR3 size: 13 residues. Here the CDR3 DNA reads TGTGCCAGCAGCTTAGCGAGTACTGTCGAGCAGTACTTC. Its protein product is CASSLASTVEQYF.

This chain uses TRBV2 with TRBJ2-2; TRBD1 aligns across 8 bases. This CDR3 is built from 13 residues. V dropped 8 bases and J dropped 4; count of bases not matched to a gene: 3. Germline CDR1 and CDR2: SNHLY and FYNNEI. The CDR3 DNA is TGTGCCAGCGTTCAGGGGGCCACCGGGGAGCTGTTTTTT. Its protein product is CASVQGATGELFF.

The V and J genes are TRBV5-5 and TRBJ1-4, with 7 bases that match TRBD1. J gave up 4 bases and V 0 bases, and 3 bases lay outside the gene matches. The CDR3 totals 15 residues. Germline V gene sequence: CDR1 SGHKS, CDR2 YYEKEE (reference sequence). The CDR3 nucleotides are TGTGCCAGCAGCTTGGAGGGACAGCGTAATGAAAAACTGTTTTTT. Its translation: CASSLEGQRNEKLFF. The variable domain in full, completed from reference TRBV5-5 and TRBJ1-4, reads DAGVTQSPTHLIKTRGQQVTLRCSPISGHKSVSWYQQVLGQGPQFIFQYYEKEERGRGNFPDRFSARQFPNYSSELNVNALLLGDSALYLCASSLEGQRNEKLFFGSGTQLSVL.

The chain recombines TRBV5-8 with TRBJ2-1, with 8 bases identical to TRBD1. After removal of 4 bases from V and 5 bases from J, the junction contained 11 bases not matched to a gene. The CDR3 consists of 16 residues. CDR1 SGHTS and CDR2 YDEGEE come from the germline V gene. Written as DNA, the CDR3 is TGTGCCAGCAGCATGGGGGACAGGTTGATGAACAATGAGCAGTTCTTC. Translated, it gives CASSMGDRLMNNEQFF.

DNA of the CDR3: TGTGCCAGCAGCTCCAACTTTTTACAGCTCAATGAGCAGTTCTTC. Translation gives CASSSNFLQLNEQFF. This sequence joins TRBV7-9 and TRBJ2-1, with D unresolved. CDR3 length equals 15 residues. The V and J ends lost 4 bases and 6 bases respectively, with 16 bases between them. Germline CDR1 reads SEHNR; CDR2 reads FQNEAQ (reference sequence).

This chain uses TRBV14 with TRBJ1-1; D remains ambiguous. The V gene's germline CDR1 is SGHDN and CDR2 FVKESK. V lost 4 bases to trimming and J lost 6 bases, with 12 bases between them. The CDR3 sequence is 13 residues long. The DNA of the CDR3 is TGTGCCAGCAGCCCCTCGAGCTATGCTGAAGCTTTCTTT. Amino acids: CASSPSSYAEAFF.

The chain employs TRBV19 and TRBJ2-3; 7 nucleotides agree with TRBD2. CDR3 size: 14 residues. CDR1 LNHDA and CDR2 SQIVND come from the germline V gene (reference sequence). V lost 1 base and J lost 4; bases outside the gene matches: 2. This chain's CDR3 is CASSIGRGADTQYF. The CDR3 coding sequence is TGTGCCAGTAGTATAGGACGGGGGGCAGATACGCAGTATTTT.

This clone was picked up one time. This chain uses TRBV5-4 with TRBJ2-1; 9 nucleotides match TRBD1. V trimming: 2 bases; J trimming: 7 bases; junction bases outside the gene matches: 10. The CDR3 sequence is 16 residues long. Looked up from germline, CDR1 is SGHNT and CDR2 is YYREEE (reference sequence). The CDR3 loop is CASSFPLGQGLNEQFF. DNA for the CDR3: TGTGCCAGCAGCTTCCCCCTGGGACAGGGCCTGAATGAGCAGTTCTTC.

The chain carries TRBV6-5 and TRBJ1-2; no clear D. Trimming removed 10 bases from V and 3 bases from J, with 18 bases in between. Germline loops: CDR1 MNHEY, CDR2 SVGAGI. This CDR3 has 14 residues. CDR3 sequence: CAIRPAGTYYGYTF. In DNA, the CDR3 is TGTGCCATCCGGCCGGCAGGCACTTACTATGGCTACACCTTC.

This clone was counted once. This chain connects TRBV5-1 to TRBJ1-3; D remains ambiguous. The length of the CDR3 is 15 residues. Germline V lookup: CDR1 SGHRS, CDR2 YFSETQ. Deletions cut 4 bases from V and 1 base from J, with 12 bases between. The CDR3 bases are TGCGCCAGCAGCCCCCGGACGGGGTCTGGAAACACCATATATTTT. This encodes CASSPRTGSGNTIYF.

A single count supports this clone. This chain connects TRBV6-5 to TRBJ2-1; TRBD2 matches 9 bases. Germline V gene data show CDR1 as MNHEY and CDR2 as SVGAGI. CDR3 length equals 15 residues. With 7 bases clipped from V and 4 bases from J, the junction kept 8 bases outside the gene matches. The CDR3 DNA is TGTGCCAGCACCACTAGCGGGCGCCAATACAATGAGCAGTTCTTC. Its protein product is CASTTSGRQYNEQFF.

The chain joins TRBV2 to TRBJ1-3, with a weak D call TRBD1 (5 bases). This CDR3 spans 15 amino acids. V lost 5 bases, J lost 0 bases, and 11 bases lay in between. Germline values: CDR1 SNHLY, CDR2 FYNNEI. CDR3 bases: TGTGCCAGCAGTTATACAGGCGTCTCTGGAAACACCATATATTTT. The encoded protein is CASSYTGVSGNTIYF.

This sequence joins TRBV19 and TRBJ2-1, with D maybe TRBD2 (6 bases). The V gene lost 2 bases and the J gene lost 2 bases, with 13 bases spanning the gap. CDR3 length: 16 residues. Looked up from germline, CDR1 is LNHDA and CDR2 is SQIVND (reference sequence). CDR3 coding DNA: TGTGCCAGTAGTATAAATCCCGGGACTCCCTACAATGAGCAGTTCTTC. This codes for CASSINPGTPYNEQFF.

The chain joins TRBV7-4 to TRBJ2-1; 7 bases fit TRBD1. The CDR3 sequence is 15 residues long. V shed 8 bases, J shed 0 bases, and the junction held 7 bases outside the gene matches. The V gene's germline CDR1 is SGHVT and CDR2 SQSDAQ. CDR3 sequence reads: CASPRGQSSYNEQFF. CDR3 nucleotides: TGTGCCAGCCCTAGGGGGCAGAGCTCCTACAATGAGCAGTTCTTC.

The chain joins TRBV5-1 to TRBJ2-5, with D maybe TRBD1 (5 bases). The V end lost 1 base, the J end lost 1 base, and 11 bases lay between the germline ends. CDR1 and CDR2 from the germline V gene are SGHRS and YFSETQ. This CDR3 spans 15 amino acids. The CDR3 is CASSLSDSPQETQYF. In nucleotides, the CDR3 is TGCGCCAGCAGCTTGTCCGACAGTCCCCAAGAGACCCAGTACTTC.

Many counts were recorded for this clone. The chain links TRBV18 to TRBJ1-1, with 8 bases matching TRBD1. This CDR3 has 17 residues. V was clipped by 5 bases and J by 0 bases; unmatched bases: 11. CDR1 is KGHSH, CDR2 LQKENI, per germline. The CDR3 DNA reads TGTGCCAGCTCAAGGGCCGACAGGGGAATATTGAACACTGAAGCTTTCTTT. Its translation is CASSRADRGILNTEAFF.

The chain is built from TRBV7-3 and TRBJ2-1; 9 bases are shared with TRBD2. This CDR3 has 14 residues. After removal of 9 bases from V and 6 bases from J, the junction contained 9 bases not matched to a gene. The germline V gene encodes CDR1 SGHTA and CDR2 FQGTGA. In DNA, the CDR3 is TGTGCCAGTGGGGCGGGAGGGATGGGCAATGAGCAGTTCTTC. It yields the protein CASGAGGMGNEQFF. Variable domain in full (rest from reference TRBV7-3 and TRBJ2-1): GAGVSQTPSNKVTEKGKYVELRCDPISGHTALYWYRQSLGQGPEFLIYFQGTGAADDSGLPNDRFFAVRPEGSVSTLKIQRTERGDSAVYLCASGAGGMGNEQFFGPGTRLTVL.